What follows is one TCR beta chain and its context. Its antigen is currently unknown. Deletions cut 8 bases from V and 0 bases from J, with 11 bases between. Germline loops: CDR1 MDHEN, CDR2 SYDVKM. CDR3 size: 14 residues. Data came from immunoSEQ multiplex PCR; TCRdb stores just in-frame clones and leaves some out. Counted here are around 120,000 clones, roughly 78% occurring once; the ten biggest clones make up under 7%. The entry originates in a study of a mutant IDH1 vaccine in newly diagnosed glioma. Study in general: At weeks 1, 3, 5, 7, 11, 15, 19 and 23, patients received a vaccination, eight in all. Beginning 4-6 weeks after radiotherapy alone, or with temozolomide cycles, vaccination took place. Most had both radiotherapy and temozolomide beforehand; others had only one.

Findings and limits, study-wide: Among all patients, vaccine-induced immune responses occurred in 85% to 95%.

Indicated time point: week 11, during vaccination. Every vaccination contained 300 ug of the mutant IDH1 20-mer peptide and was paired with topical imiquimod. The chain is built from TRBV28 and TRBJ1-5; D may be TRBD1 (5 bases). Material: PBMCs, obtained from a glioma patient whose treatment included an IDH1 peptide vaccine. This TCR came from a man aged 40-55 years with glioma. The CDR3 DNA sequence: TGTGCCAGCTGGGGACCGTTTAGCAATCAGCCCCAGCATTTT. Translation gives CASWGPFSNQPQHF.